The sample holds one count of the clone carrying this T cell receptor beta chain. V lost 8 bases and J lost 4, with 18 bases in between. Germline-derived CDR1 and CDR2 are MNHEY and SVGAGI. The CDR3 length is 14 residues. These data originate in a study of blood T cell repertoires in COVID-19. Study-level information: From the United States, Italy and Spain came samples of acute and convalescent COVID-19. The cDNA or gDNA used as material had been derived from T cells, B-cell-depleted T cells, or PBMCs.

How the authors handled the data: Counts of nucleated cells, estimated from reference gene primer amplification, were obtained. Clones were read by immunoSEQ multiplex PCR, and TCRdb kept only the in-frame ones, dropping some. V, J and clone size derive from that table, while D and trimming were established from the DNA sequence. The data hold 80,000 to 100,000 clones, with 65% to 90% observed a single time. J is TRBJ2-7 and V is TRBV6-5, with D possibly matching TRBD2 (6 bases). The material sequenced was peripheral blood. The receptor was isolated from a man aged 65 to 79 with active or convalescent COVID-19. The CDR3, as DNA: TGTGCCAGCCGCATCCGGGAGCTCCGATACGAGCAGTACTTC. Protein sequence: CASRIRELRYEQYF.